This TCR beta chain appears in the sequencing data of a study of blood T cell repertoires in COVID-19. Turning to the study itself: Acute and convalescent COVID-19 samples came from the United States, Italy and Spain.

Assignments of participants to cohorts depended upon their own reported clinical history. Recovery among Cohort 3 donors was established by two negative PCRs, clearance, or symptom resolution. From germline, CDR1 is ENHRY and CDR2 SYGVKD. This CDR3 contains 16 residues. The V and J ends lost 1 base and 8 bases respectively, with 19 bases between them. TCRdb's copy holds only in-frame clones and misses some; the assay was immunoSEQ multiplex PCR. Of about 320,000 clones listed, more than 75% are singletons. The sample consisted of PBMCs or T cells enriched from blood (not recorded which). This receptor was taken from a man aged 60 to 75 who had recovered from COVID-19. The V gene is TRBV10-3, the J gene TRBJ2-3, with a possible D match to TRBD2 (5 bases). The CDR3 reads CAISEFAELAVGTQYF. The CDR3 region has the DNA TGTGCCATCAGTGAGTTTGCAGAGCTAGCTGTTGGTACGCAGTATTTT.